The 9 T cell receptor beta chains in this list originate from one sample, sequenced in a study of cytotoxic CD8 clonotypes in ibrutinib-treated CLL. The repertoire was sequenced with immunoSEQ multiplex PCR; TCRdb's copy has only in-frame clones and lacks some. The table has about 16,000 clones, about two thirds seen once; the top ten hold 15% to 20%. This sample comprised PBMCs, obtained before ibrutinib treatment. The receptors stem from a human donor with chronic lymphocytic leukemia.

The rearrangement links TRBV4-1 to TRBJ2-5; a weak D match, TRBD2 (5 bases). The CDR3 is made up of 13 amino acids. Deletions cut 2 bases from V and 3 bases from J, with 7 bases between. The germline gives CDR1 MGHRA, CDR2 YSYEKL. The CDR3 spells CASSQPGKETQYF. The CDR3 DNA reads as TGCGCCAGCAGCCAACCGGGGAAAGAGACCCAGTACTTC.

The chain carries TRBV7-6 and TRBJ2-7, with 8 bases that match TRBD1. This CDR3 is built from 18 residues. Trimming removed 4 bases from V and 3 bases from J; junction bases left unmatched: 17. Germline V gene sequence: CDR1 SGHVS, CDR2 FNYEAQ. The CDR3 coding sequence is TGTGCCAGCAGCTCTAGGGGGCGGCAGGGGGCTAACTTCTACGAGCAGTACTTC. Translation: CASSSRGRQGANFYEQYF.

The V and J genes are TRBV6-5 and TRBJ1-3; D is undetermined. The length of the CDR3 is 11 residues. Germline V gives CDR1 MNHEY, CDR2 SVGAGI. V lost 11 bases and J lost 3, with 8 bases in between. CDR3: CAAGGGNTIYF. In DNA form, the CDR3 reads TGTGCCGCGGGCGGTGGAAACACCATATATTTT.

The rearrangement joins TRBV6-1 to TRBJ1-4, with a possible D match to TRBD1 (5 bases). Germline values: CDR1 MNHNS, CDR2 SASEGT. This CDR3 contains 15 residues. V lost 6 bases, J lost 3 bases, and 14 bases lay in between. Here the CDR3 reads CASRPQGISNEKLFF. CDR3 nucleotide sequence: TGTGCCAGCAGACCCCAGGGAATTTCTAATGAAAAACTGTTTTTT.

This clone was observed a few times. V is TRBV19 and J is TRBJ1-2; a weak D match, TRBD1 (5 bases). Germline V CDR1 and CDR2: LNHDA, SQIVND (reference sequence). The length of the CDR3 is 15 residues. V lost 1 base, J lost 7 bases, and 16 bases lay in between. As DNA, the CDR3 is TGTGCCAGTAGTATAGGAGGGCAGGGAAGGACTGGCTACACCTTC. This sequence encodes CASSIGGQGRTGYTF.

V is TRBV5-1 and J is TRBJ2-3; either TRBD1 or TRBD2 may fit D (7 bases each). The germline gives CDR1 SGHRS, CDR2 YFSETQ. V lost 1 base and J lost 2, with 17 bases in between. The CDR3 extends over 17 amino acids. CDR3 sequence (DNA): TGCGCCAGCAGCTTGTGGGGGAGGGGACAGATCACAGATACGCAGTATTTT. Translated, it gives CASSLWGRGQITDTQYF.

The chain recombines TRBV4-1 with TRBJ1-1, with a tentative D call TRBD1 (5 bases). This CDR3 is built from 12 residues. Germline CDR1 reads MGHRA; CDR2 reads YSYEKL. Trimming took 1 base from V and 13 from J, leaving 13 bases between them. As DNA, the CDR3 is TGCGCCAGCAGCCAAGGGTGGGGGAACGATTTCTTT. Translation: CASSQGWGNDFF.

The rearrangement uses TRBV6-1 and TRBJ2-7, with unresolved D. CDR1 MNHNS and CDR2 SASEGT come from the germline V gene. V was pared by 2 bases and J by 2 bases, with 13 bases between. The CDR3 runs to 15 residues. CDR3 nucleotide sequence: TGTGCCAGCAGTGAAATAGGATCGAGTCCCTACGAGCAGTACTTC. Translation: CASSEIGSSPYEQYF.

This chain joins TRBV4-1 and TRBJ2-1, with D tentatively TRBD2 (6 bases). Trimming left V 6 bases short and J 4 bases short, with 13 bases between. This CDR3 is 14 amino acids long. Germline values: CDR1 MGHRA, CDR2 YSYEKL. The CDR3 nucleotides read TGCGCCAGCAGGCTCGGGGGTAGGTACAATGAGCAGTTCTTC. Residues: CASRLGGRYNEQFF.